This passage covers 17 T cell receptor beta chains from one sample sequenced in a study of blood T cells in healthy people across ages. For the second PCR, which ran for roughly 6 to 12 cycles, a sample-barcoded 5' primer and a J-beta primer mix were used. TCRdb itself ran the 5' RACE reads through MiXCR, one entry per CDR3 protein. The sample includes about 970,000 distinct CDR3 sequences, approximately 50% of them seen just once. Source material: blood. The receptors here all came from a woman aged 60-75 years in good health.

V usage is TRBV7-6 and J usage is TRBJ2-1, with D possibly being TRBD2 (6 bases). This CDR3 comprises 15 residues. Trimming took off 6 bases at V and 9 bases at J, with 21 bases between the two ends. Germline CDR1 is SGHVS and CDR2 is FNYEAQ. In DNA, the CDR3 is TGTGCCAGCAGTGTTCAGCGGGCGCAGGATCTTGAGCAGTTCTTC. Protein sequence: CASSVQRAQDLEQFF.

Written as DNA, the CDR3 is TGCGCCAGCAGCCAAGATGGGAGGGAGCTTGCAACTAATGAAAAACTGTTTTTT. Translating it yields CASSQDGRELATNEKLFF. This rearrangement joins TRBV4-3 to TRBJ1-4; D call uncertain. V was clipped by 0 bases and J by 0 bases, with 14 bases between them. CDR3 length: 18 residues. Germline CDR1 reads LGHNA; CDR2 reads YSLEER.

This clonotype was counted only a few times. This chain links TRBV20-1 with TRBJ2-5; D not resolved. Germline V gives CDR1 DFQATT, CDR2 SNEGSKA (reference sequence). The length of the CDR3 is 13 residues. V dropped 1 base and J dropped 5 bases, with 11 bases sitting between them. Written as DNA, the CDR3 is TGCAGTGCTAGAGGGGGTCCTTGGGAGACCCAGTACTTC. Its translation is CSARGGPWETQYF.

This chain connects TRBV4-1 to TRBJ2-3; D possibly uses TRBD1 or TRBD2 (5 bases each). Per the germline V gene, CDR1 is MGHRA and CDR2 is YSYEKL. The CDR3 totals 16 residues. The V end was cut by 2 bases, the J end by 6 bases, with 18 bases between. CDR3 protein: CASSQYSGPGTDTQYF. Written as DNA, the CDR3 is TGCGCCAGCAGCCAATACTCGGGGCCGGGGACGGATACGCAGTATTTT.

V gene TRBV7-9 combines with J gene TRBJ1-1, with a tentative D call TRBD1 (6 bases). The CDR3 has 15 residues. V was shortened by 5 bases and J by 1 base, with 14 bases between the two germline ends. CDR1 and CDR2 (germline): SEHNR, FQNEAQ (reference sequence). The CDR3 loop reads CASSLGGGKNTEAFF. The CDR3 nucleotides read TGTGCCAGCAGCCTGGGAGGGGGAAAGAACACTGAAGCTTTCTTT.

In DNA, the CDR3 is TGTGCCACCAGTGGCCCCTTGTCAGTGGGCGGGAGCAGTATAGATACGCAGTATTTT. Translation: CATSGPLSVGGSSIDTQYF. The genes are TRBV24-1 and TRBJ2-3; 7 bases match TRBD2. Germline CDR1 and CDR2: KGHDR and SFDVKD. The V gene end was trimmed by 5 bases and the J gene end by 5 bases; junction bases not matched to a gene: 21. CDR3 length: 19 amino acids.

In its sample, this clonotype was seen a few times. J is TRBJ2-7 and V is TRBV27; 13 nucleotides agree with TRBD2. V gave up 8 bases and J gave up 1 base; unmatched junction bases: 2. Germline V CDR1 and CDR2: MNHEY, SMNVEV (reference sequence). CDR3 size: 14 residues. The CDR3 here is CASSGLAGSYEQYF. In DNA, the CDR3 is TGTGCCAGCTCGGGACTAGCGGGATCCTACGAGCAGTACTTC.

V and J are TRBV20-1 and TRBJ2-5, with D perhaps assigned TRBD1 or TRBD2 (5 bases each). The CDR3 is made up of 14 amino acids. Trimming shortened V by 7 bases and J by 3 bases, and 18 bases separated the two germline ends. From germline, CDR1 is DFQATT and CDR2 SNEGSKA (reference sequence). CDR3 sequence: CSELVRDGKETQYF. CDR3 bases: TGCAGTGAGTTGGTCCGGGACGGAAAAGAGACCCAGTACTTC.

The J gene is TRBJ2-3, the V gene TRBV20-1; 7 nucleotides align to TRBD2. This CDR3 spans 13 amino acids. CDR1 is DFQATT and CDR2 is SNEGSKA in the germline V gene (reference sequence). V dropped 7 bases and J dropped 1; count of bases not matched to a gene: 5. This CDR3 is CSGSGMGTDTQYF. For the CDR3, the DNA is TGCAGTGGCAGCGGGATGGGCACAGATACGCAGTATTTT.

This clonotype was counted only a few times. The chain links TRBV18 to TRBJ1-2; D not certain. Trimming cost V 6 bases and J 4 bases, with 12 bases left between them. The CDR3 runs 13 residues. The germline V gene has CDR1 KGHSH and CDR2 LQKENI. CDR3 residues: CASSRRSFYGYTF. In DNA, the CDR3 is TGTGCCAGCTCCCGGCGGTCTTTCTATGGCTACACCTTC.

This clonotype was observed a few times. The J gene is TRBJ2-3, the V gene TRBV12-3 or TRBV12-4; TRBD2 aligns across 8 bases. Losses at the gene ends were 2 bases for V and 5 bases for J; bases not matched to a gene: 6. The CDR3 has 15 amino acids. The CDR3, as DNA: TGTGCCAGCAGTTTAAGCGGGGGCAATCAAGATACGCAGTATTTT. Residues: CASSLSGGNQDTQYF.

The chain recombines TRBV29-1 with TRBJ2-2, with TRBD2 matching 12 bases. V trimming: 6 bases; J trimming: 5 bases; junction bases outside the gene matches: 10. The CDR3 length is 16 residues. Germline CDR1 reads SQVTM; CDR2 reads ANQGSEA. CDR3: CSVEALAGGRTGELFF. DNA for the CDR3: TGCAGCGTCGAGGCACTAGCGGGAGGACGTACCGGGGAGCTGTTTTTT.

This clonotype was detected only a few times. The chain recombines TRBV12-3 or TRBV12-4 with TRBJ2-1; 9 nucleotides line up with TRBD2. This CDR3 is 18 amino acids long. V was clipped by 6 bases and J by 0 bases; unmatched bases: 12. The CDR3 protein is CASSSGTSWRGSYNEQFF. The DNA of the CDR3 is TGTGCCAGCAGCTCCGGGACTAGCTGGAGAGGCTCCTACAATGAGCAGTTCTTC.

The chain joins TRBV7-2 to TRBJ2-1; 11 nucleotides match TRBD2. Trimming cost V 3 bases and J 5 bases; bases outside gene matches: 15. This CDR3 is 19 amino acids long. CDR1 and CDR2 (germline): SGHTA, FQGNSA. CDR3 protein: CASSFRLDLAGGPHNEQFF. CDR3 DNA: TGTGCCAGCAGCTTCCGACTTGACTTAGCGGGAGGGCCCCACAATGAGCAGTTCTTC.

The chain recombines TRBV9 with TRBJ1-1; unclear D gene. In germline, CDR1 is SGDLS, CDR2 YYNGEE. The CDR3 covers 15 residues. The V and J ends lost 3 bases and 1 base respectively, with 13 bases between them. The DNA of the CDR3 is TGTGCCAGCAGCGCTTTCGGGTCGGGGAACACTGAAGCTTTCTTT. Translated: CASSAFGSGNTEAFF. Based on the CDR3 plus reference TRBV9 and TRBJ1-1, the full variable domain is DSGVTQTPKHLITATGQRVTLRCSPRSGDLSVYWYQQSLDQGLQFLIQYYNGEERAKGNILERFSAQQFPDLHSELNLSSLELGDSALYFCASSAFGSGNTEAFFGQGTRLTVV.

The CDR3 sequence: CASSQGGQGADTQYF. CDR3 coding DNA: TGTGCCAGCAGCCAGGGGGGACAGGGGGCAGATACGCAGTATTTT. The chain employs TRBV7-2 and TRBJ2-3; 11 bases agree with TRBD1. Germline V gene sequence: CDR1 SGHTA, CDR2 FQGNSA. V shed 5 bases, J shed 4 bases, and the junction held 5 bases outside the gene matches. This CDR3 comprises 15 residues.

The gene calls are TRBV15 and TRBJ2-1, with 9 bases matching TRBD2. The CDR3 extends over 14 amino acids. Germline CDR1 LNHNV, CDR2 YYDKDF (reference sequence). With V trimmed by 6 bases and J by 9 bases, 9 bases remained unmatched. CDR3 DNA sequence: TGTGCCACCAGAAGAATTAGCGGGAGTGCTGAGCAGTTCTTC. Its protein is CATRRISGSAEQFF.